A selection of T cell receptor beta chains follows, all from one sample in a study of neoadjuvant anti-PD-1 for oral cavity cancer. TCRdb keeps only in-frame clones here, not all; method: immunoSEQ multiplex PCR. The table shows roughly 14,000 clones, with around 70% occurring only once. Sequences were derived from PBMCs, sampled after nivolumab (anti-PD-1) treatment. Receptor source: a person aged 40 to 85 with oral cavity squamous cell carcinoma. Both conserved end residues are trimmed from each CDR3. Fields, in order: J gene, V gene, CDR3 protein.

j_call: TRBJ1-2
v_call: TRBV6-5
cdr3_aa: ASSYRGGTGEGYT

j_call: TRBJ2-7
v_call: TRBV6-1
cdr3_aa: ASSRTAEPYEQY

j_call: TRBJ2-1
v_call: TRBV5-6
cdr3_aa: ASSLGWESQIDDEQF

j_call: TRBJ2-2
v_call: TRBV10-3
cdr3_aa: AISEGGELF

j_call: TRBJ2-7
v_call: TRBV6-1
cdr3_aa: ASSEGNYEQY

j_call: TRBJ1-4
v_call: TRBV27
cdr3_aa: ASSSRQEPYEKLF

j_call: TRBJ2-3
v_call: TRBV6-5
cdr3_aa: ASSPRDRVTDTQY

j_call: TRBJ2-7
v_call: TRBV6-1
cdr3_aa: ASREYRDVTEQY

j_call: TRBJ2-3
v_call: TRBV25-1
cdr3_aa: ASSFSRSTDTQY

j_call: TRBJ2-6
v_call: TRBV6-5
cdr3_aa: ASSYSSGQGRIVLT